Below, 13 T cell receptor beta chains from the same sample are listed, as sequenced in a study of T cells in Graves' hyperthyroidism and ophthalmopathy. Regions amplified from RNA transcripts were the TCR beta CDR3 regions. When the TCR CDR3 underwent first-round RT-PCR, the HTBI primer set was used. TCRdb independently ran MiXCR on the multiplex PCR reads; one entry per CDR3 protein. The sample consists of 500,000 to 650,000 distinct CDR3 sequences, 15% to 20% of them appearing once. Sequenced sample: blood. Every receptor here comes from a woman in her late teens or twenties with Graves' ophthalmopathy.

CDR3: CSARPGVNQPQHF. As DNA, the CDR3 is TGCAGTGCTAGGCCCGGGGTAAATCAGCCCCAGCATTTT. The genes are TRBV20-1 and TRBJ1-5; no definite D call. The germline CDR1 and CDR2 sequences are DFQATT and SNEGSKA (reference sequence). The CDR3 contains 13 residues. V was trimmed by 3 bases and J by 4 bases, leaving 10 bases between them.

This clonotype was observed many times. The DNA for the CDR3 is TGTGCCTGGAGTGTACTTGAAGGGAGAGCTTTCTTT. Translation gives CAWSVLEGRAFF. The chain couples TRBV30 to TRBJ1-1; no clear D gene. Germline V gene data show CDR1 as GTSNPN and CDR2 as SVGIG (reference sequence). Trimming stripped 0 bases from V and 10 bases from J, with 12 bases between. The CDR3 runs to 12 residues.

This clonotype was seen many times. Written as DNA, the CDR3 is TGTGCCAGCAGCCTAGAGCGGAGAGGCGATACGCAGTATTTT. Residues: CASSLERRGDTQYF. V gene TRBV28 combines with J gene TRBJ2-3; a possible D gene is TRBD2 (5 bases). V lost 6 bases and J 6 bases, leaving 16 bases between the germline ends. The germline gives CDR1 MDHEN, CDR2 SYDVKM. The CDR3 runs to 14 residues.

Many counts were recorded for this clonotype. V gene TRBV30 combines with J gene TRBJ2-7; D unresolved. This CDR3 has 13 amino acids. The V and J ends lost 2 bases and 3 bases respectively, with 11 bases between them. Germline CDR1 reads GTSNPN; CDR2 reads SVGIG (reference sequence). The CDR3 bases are TGTGCCTGGAGTCCACCCTCCAGCTACGAGCAGTACTTC. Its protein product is CAWSPPSSYEQYF.

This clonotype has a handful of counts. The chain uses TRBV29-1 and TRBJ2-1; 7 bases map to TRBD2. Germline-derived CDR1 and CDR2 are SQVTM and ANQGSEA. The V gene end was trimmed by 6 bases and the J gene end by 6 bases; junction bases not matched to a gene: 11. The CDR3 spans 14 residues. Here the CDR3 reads CSVDAGTIGNEQFF. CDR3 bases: TGCAGCGTCGACGCCGGGACTATCGGCAATGAGCAGTTCTTC.

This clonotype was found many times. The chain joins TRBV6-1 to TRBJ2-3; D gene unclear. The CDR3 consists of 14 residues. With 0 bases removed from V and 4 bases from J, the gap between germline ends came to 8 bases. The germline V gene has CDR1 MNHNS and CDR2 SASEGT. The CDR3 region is CASSEATLADTQYF. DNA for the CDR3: TGTGCCAGCAGTGAAGCGACCCTGGCAGATACGCAGTATTTT.

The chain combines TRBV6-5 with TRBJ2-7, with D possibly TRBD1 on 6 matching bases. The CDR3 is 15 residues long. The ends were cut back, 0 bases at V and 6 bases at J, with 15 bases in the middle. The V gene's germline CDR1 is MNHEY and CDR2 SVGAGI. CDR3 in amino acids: CASSYSPLTGIEQYF. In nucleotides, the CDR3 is TGTGCCAGCAGTTACTCCCCTTTAACAGGGATCGAGCAGTACTTC.

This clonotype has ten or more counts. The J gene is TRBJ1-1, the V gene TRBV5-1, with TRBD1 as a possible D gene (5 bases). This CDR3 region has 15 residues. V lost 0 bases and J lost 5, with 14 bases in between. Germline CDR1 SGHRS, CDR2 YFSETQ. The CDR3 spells CASSLAARAGTEAFF. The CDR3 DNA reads TGCGCCAGCAGCTTGGCCGCCAGGGCAGGGACTGAAGCTTTCTTT.

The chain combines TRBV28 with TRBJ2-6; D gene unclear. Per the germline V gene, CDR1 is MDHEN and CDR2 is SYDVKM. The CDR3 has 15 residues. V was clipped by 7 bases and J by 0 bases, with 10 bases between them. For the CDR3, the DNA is TGTGCCAGCATGCCAGTAAGCTCTGGGGCCAACGTCCTGACTTTC. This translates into CASMPVSSGANVLTF.

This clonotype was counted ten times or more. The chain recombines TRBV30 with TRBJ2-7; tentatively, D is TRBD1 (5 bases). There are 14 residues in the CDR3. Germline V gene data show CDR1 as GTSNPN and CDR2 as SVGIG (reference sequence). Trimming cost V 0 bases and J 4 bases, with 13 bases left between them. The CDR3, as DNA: TGTGCCTGGAGTGTACCAGGGTTGTCTTACGAGCAGTACTTC. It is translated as CAWSVPGLSYEQYF.

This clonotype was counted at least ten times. The CDR3 sequence: CASSSGASGVYEQYF. The CDR3 DNA reads TGTGCCAGCAGCTCAGGGGCCAGTGGGGTCTACGAGCAGTACTTC. The chain recombines TRBV7-9 with TRBJ2-7; D perhaps matches TRBD1 (6 bases). The germline V gene encodes CDR1 SEHNR and CDR2 FQNEAQ (reference sequence). The CDR3 totals 15 residues. V was pared by 4 bases and J by 3 bases, with 16 bases between. Full variable domain (remainder filled in from reference TRBV7-9 and TRBJ2-7): DTGVSQNPRHKITKRGQNVTFRCDPISEHNRLYWYRQTLGQGPEFLTYFQNEAQLEKSRLLSDRFSAERPKGSFSTLEIQRTEQGDSAMYLCASSSGASGVYEQYFGPGTRLTVT.

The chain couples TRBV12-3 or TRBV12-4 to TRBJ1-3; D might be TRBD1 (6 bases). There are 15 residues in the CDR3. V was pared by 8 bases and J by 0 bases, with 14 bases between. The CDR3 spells CASLGGGSSGNTIYF. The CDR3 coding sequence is TGTGCCAGCCTAGGGGGTGGGAGCTCTGGAAACACCATATATTTT.

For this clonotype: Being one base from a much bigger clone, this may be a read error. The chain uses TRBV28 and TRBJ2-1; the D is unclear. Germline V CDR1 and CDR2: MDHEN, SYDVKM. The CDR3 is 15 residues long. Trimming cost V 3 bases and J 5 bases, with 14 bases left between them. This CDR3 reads CASSFKGSPHNEQFF. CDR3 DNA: TGTGCCAGCAGTTTCAAGGGCTCCCCCCACAATGAGCAGTTCTTC.